This TCR beta chain was obtained from a study of blood T cell repertoires in COVID-19. Overall study context: The United States, Italy and Spain provided the acute and convalescent COVID-19 samples. In each case, the material was cDNA or gDNA derived from T cells, B-cell-depleted T cells, or PBMCs.

Per the original methods: Reference gene primers were amplified, and this amplification served to estimate nucleated cell counts. The assay was immunoSEQ multiplex PCR, and TCRdb's table has in-frame clones only and misses some. V, J and clone size reflect that table, while D and trimming were determined from the DNA. The repertoire holds over 130,000 clones, with roughly four fifths as singletons. This CDR3 is built from 14 residues. J lost 1 base, V lost 3 bases, and 1 base had no gene match. Germline V CDR1 and CDR2: MGHRA, YSYEKL. This TCR was recovered from a woman aged 55 to 70 with acute or convalescent COVID-19. The chain has TRBV4-1 and TRBJ1-1; 8 bases align to TRBD1. The sample comprised peripheral blood. The CDR3 here is CASSQGQANTEAFF. CDR3 bases: TGCGCCAGCAGCCAGGGACAGGCGAACACTGAAGCTTTCTTT.